Below are 12 T cell receptor beta chains sequenced from a single sample in a study of T-cell memory formation after mild COVID-19. TCRdb fed the 5' RACE reads into MiXCR, producing one record per CDR3 protein. The table includes under 450,000 distinct CDR3 sequences, more than 20% detected once. Sequencing was carried out using PBMCs or a T cell subset sorted from them (not recorded which). Receptors were obtained from an adult woman who had mild COVID-19 (a few samples of this study predate the infection). Cell type and time point are not known.

V usage is TRBV20-1 and J usage is TRBJ1-2; 7 nucleotides line up with TRBD1. After removal of 0 bases from V and 6 bases from J, the junction contained 10 bases not matched to a gene. The CDR3 loop spans 15 amino acids. Germline V CDR1 and CDR2: DFQATT, SNEGSKA (reference sequence). The CDR3 DNA reads as TGCAGTGCTAGAGATGTCGACAGGGTGAGAAATGGCTACACCTTC. Amino acids: CSARDVDRVRNGYTF.

This clonotype has at least ten counts. CDR3 sequence reads: CSARVRGRGTDTQYF. CDR3 nucleotides: TGCAGTGCTAGAGTCCGCGGGAGGGGCACAGATACGCAGTATTTT. The rearrangement links TRBV20-1 to TRBJ2-3; TRBD2 agrees at 9 bases. CDR3 length: 15 amino acids. V shed 1 base and J 1 base; nucleotides not matched to a gene: 3. CDR1 and CDR2 (germline): DFQATT, SNEGSKA (reference sequence).

This clonotype was seen a handful of times. This sequence joins TRBV4-1 and TRBJ1-1, with D maybe TRBD1 (6 bases). This CDR3 is 15 amino acids long. The V end was cut by 3 bases, the J end by 6 bases, with 17 bases between. Per germline, CDR1 MGHRA and CDR2 YSYEKL. CDR3 coding DNA: TGCGCCAGCAGCCACTCCCGGACAGTGTCCCCTGAAGCTTTCTTT. This encodes CASSHSRTVSPEAFF.

This clonotype was observed a handful of times. The rearrangement links TRBV30 to TRBJ2-2; TRBD1 or TRBD2 may be the D gene (5 bases each). V lost 4 bases and J lost 4, with 7 bases in between. Germline-derived CDR1 and CDR2 are GTSNPN and SVGIG (reference sequence). This CDR3 has 12 amino acids. The CDR3 nucleotides are TGTGCCTGGATGAGGGGCACCGGGGAGCTGTTTTTT. It is translated as CAWMRGTGELFF.

The chain is built from TRBV20-1 and TRBJ2-7; TRBD1 matches at 8 bases. The CDR3 totals 13 residues. Trimming took 2 bases from V and 6 from J; bases not matched to a gene: 6. Germline V gene lookup returns CDR1 DFQATT and CDR2 SNEGSKA (reference sequence). CDR3 sequence reads: CSARPPQGVEQYF. The CDR3 DNA reads TGCAGTGCTAGACCCCCACAGGGGGTCGAGCAGTACTTC.

Regarding this clonotype: A junction boundary mismatches the germline segment, possibly from a read error. The chain is built from TRBV12-3 or TRBV12-4 and TRBJ2-7; 8 nucleotides align to TRBD2. This CDR3 is 14 amino acids long. The CDR3 sequence: CSSSLAGLGYEQYF. DNA of the CDR3: TGTTCCAGCAGTTTAGCGGGGTTGGGTTACGAGCAGTACTTC.

The J gene is TRBJ1-1, the V gene TRBV2; D is ambiguous. CDR3 length: 13 residues. From germline, CDR1 is SNHLY and CDR2 FYNNEI. Trimming pared 2 bases from V and 11 bases from J, leaving 15 bases between. CDR3 coding DNA: TGTGCCAGCAGTGAATTCCCTAAGGACGGGGCTTTCTTT. Translated: CASSEFPKDGAFF.

J is TRBJ1-5 and V is TRBV20-1, with TRBD1 as a possible D gene (6 bases). Trimming left V 3 bases short and J 5 bases short, with 14 bases between. The CDR3 runs to 14 residues. The germline gives CDR1 DFQATT, CDR2 SNEGSKA (reference sequence). CDR3 sequence: CSASRGGQDQPQHF. CDR3 DNA sequence: TGCAGTGCTAGCCGCGGGGGGCAGGATCAGCCCCAGCATTTT.

The V call is TRBV2, the J call TRBJ2-7; 9 positions match TRBD1. Germline V CDR1 and CDR2: SNHLY, FYNNEI. The CDR3 contains 15 residues. J was trimmed by 1 base and V by 5 bases; bases with no gene match: 6. The CDR3 loop reads CASSYTGTGSYEQYF. In DNA, the CDR3 is TGTGCCAGCAGTTACACCGGGACAGGGTCCTACGAGCAGTACTTC.

The chain combines TRBV3-1 with TRBJ2-4, with unresolved D. Trimming took 3 bases from V and 9 from J, leaving 6 bases between them. Looked up from germline, CDR1 is LGHDT and CDR2 is YNNKEL (reference sequence). The CDR3 spans 11 residues. CDR3 coding DNA: TGTGCCAGCAGCCAGTACCGCATTCAGTACTTC. Translating gives CASSQYRIQYF.

The V call is TRBV7-3, the J call TRBJ2-7; 7 positions match TRBD2. The ends lost 6 bases at V and 6 bases at J; junction bases unmatched: 14. Germline V gives CDR1 SGHTA, CDR2 FQGTGA. This CDR3 region has 15 residues. The chain's CDR3 is CASRPGGPGLGEQYF. CDR3 nucleotides: TGTGCCAGCAGGCCGGGGGGACCCGGGCTGGGCGAGCAGTACTTC.

In this sample, this clonotype turned up a few times. The chain employs TRBV4-3 and TRBJ1-1; no clear D gene. Germline V CDR1 and CDR2: LGHNA, YSLEER. The CDR3 consists of 15 residues. Between the trimmed V and J ends, which lost 1 base and 4 bases, there was a span of 13 bases. This CDR3 is CASSQVDGRVTEAFF. In DNA, the CDR3 is TGCGCCAGCAGCCAAGTGGACGGCCGGGTCACTGAAGCTTTCTTT.